Below are 21 T cell receptor beta chains sequenced from a single sample in a study of regulatory T cells in long-lasting Graves disease. The sample's time point: newly diagnosed GD, antithyroid drugs for less than 3 months. Scientists built the TCR library using RNA that was extracted from PBMCs. Construction of TCR beta libraries relied on iRepertoire HTBI primers and on Arm-PCR targeting CDR3 regions. One entry per CDR3 protein results from TCRdb running MiXCR on the multiplex PCR reads. The sample contains 350,000 to 450,000 distinct CDR3 sequences, around 15% of which appear only once. In addition, the sample was reused for a study of T cells in Graves' hyperthyroidism and ophthalmopathy.

The source was peripheral blood mononuclear cells (PBMCs), collected at new diagnosis, from a patient treated with antithyroid drugs. Every receptor here comes from a middle-aged man with Graves disease.

This clonotype showed up many times. The chain combines TRBV5-5 with TRBJ2-1, with D maybe TRBD1 (6 bases). CDR1 is SGHKS, CDR2 YYEKEE, per germline (reference sequence). This CDR3 contains 13 residues. V was clipped by 1 base and J by 9 bases, with 11 bases between them. CDR3 sequence reads: CASSLTGYGEQFF. DNA for the CDR3: TGTGCCAGCAGCTTGACAGGGTACGGTGAGCAGTTCTTC.

Details on this clonotype: A single base separates this from a much larger clone, so it may be a read error. The chain carries TRBV5-8 and TRBJ1-3; 7 nucleotides line up with TRBD1. CDR1 is SGHTS and CDR2 is YDEGEE in the germline V gene. CDR3 size: 12 residues. CDR3 sequence: CAGSFRGDTIYF. In DNA, the CDR3 is TGTGCCGGCAGCTTCAGGGGGGACACCATATATTTT. Drawing the rest from reference TRBV5-8 and TRBJ1-3, the complete variable domain is EAGVTQSPTHLIKTRGQQATLRCSPISGHTSVYWYQQALGLGLQFLLWYDEGEERNRGNFPPRFSGRQFPNYSSELNVNALELEDSALYLCAGSFRGDTIYFGEGSWLTVV.

This clonotype appeared many times. The chain is built from TRBV7-2 and TRBJ2-2, with D possibly TRBD1 on 5 matching bases. The CDR3 has 17 residues. Trimming removed 6 bases from V and 1 base from J, with 18 bases in between. Germline-derived CDR1 and CDR2 are SGHTA and FQGNSA. The CDR3 nucleotides read TGTGCCAGCAGTCCCACCCTAGGGGCAGGGAACACCGGGGAGCTGTTTTTT. Translated, it gives CASSPTLGAGNTGELFF.

This clonotype was recorded at least ten times. This chain uses TRBV20-1 with TRBJ2-5; 8 bases are a match to TRBD1. CDR3 length equals 16 residues. Germline CDR1 DFQATT, CDR2 SNEGSKA (reference sequence). The V and J ends lost 4 bases and 5 bases, in that order; junction bases with no gene match: 15. In nucleotides, the CDR3 is TGCAGTGCTAAGGACGATTCAGGGGGCTATTGGGAGACCCAGTACTTC. Protein product: CSAKDDSGGYWETQYF.

This clonotype was picked up many times. The chain has TRBV6-5 and TRBJ1-1, with D possibly TRBD1 on 5 matching bases. Germline CDR1 reads MNHEY; CDR2 reads SVGAGI. Trimming cost V 2 bases and J 0 bases, with 22 bases left between them. The CDR3 is 19 amino acids. CDR3 DNA sequence: TGTGCCAGCAGTTACCTACGGGACGATCTTAATAGAATGAACACTGAAGCTTTCTTT. This encodes CASSYLRDDLNRMNTEAFF.

This rearrangement joins TRBV12-3 or TRBV12-4 to TRBJ1-2, with D perhaps matching TRBD1 (5 bases). The length of the CDR3 is 14 residues. Trimming cost V 5 bases and J 3 bases, with 13 bases left between them. CDR3 residues: CASSPRGAHYGYTF. As DNA, the CDR3 is TGTGCCAGCAGTCCCCGCGGGGCCCACTATGGCTACACCTTC.

The V gene is TRBV4-1, the J gene TRBJ1-5, with 7 nucleotides matching TRBD1. CDR3 size: 19 residues. The germline V gene has CDR1 MGHRA and CDR2 YSYEKL. With 1 base clipped from V and 0 bases from J, the junction kept 12 bases outside the gene matches. CDR3: CASSQGGFRDRNSNQPQHF. CDR3 coding DNA: TGCGCCAGCAGCCAAGGGGGTTTCCGGGACAGAAATAGCAATCAGCCCCAGCATTTT.

This clonotype has a count of ten or more. The V gene is TRBV19, the J gene TRBJ2-3; 7 nucleotides line up with TRBD1. The CDR3 spans 13 residues. Unmatched junction bases numbered 9, after V lost 9 bases and J lost 6 bases. The germline gives CDR1 LNHDA, CDR2 SQIVND (reference sequence). CDR3 region: CASSPQGKDTQYF. The CDR3 DNA follows: TGTGCCAGCAGTCCACAGGGGAAGGATACGCAGTATTTT.

At least ten counts were recorded for this clonotype. The chain couples TRBV6-1 to TRBJ2-2, with 9 bases fitting TRBD1. The trim removed 8 bases at V and 6 bases at J, leaving 10 bases unmatched. The CDR3 is 15 amino acids. The germline V gene encodes CDR1 MNHNS and CDR2 SASEGT. CDR3 region: CASGETGGASGELFF. As DNA, the CDR3 is TGTGCCAGCGGGGAAACAGGGGGCGCGTCCGGGGAGCTGTTTTTT.

The count of this clonotype is one. The chain's CDR3 is CSARGADPYEQYF. The CDR3 DNA reads as TGCAGTGCCCGTGGGGCAGACCCATACGAGCAGTACTTC. This chain connects TRBV20-1 to TRBJ2-7; possibly TRBD1 for D (5 bases). Germline CDR1 and CDR2: DFQATT and SNEGSKA (reference sequence). Trimming cost V 6 bases and J 4 bases, with 16 bases left between them. The CDR3 consists of 13 residues.

This clonotype was seen ten or more times. The chain is built from TRBV4-3 and TRBJ2-4, with D unresolved. Germline V gene lookup returns CDR1 LGHNA and CDR2 YSLEER. The CDR3 consists of 14 residues. V was clipped by 6 bases and J by 2 bases, with 11 bases between them. In DNA, the CDR3 is TGCGCCAGCAGTCCGCGCTACTCCAAAAACATTCAGTACTTC. Translation gives CASSPRYSKNIQYF.

The sample holds a few counts of this clonotype. The chain couples TRBV19 to TRBJ1-1; TRBD1 matches at 9 bases. This CDR3 has 17 amino acids. J was trimmed by 1 base and V by 4 bases; bases with no gene match: 10. Germline-derived CDR1 and CDR2 are LNHDA and SQIVND (reference sequence). The CDR3, as DNA: TGTGCCAGTAGTAGCGCGGACAGGGGCCGGGGGAACACTGAAGCTTTCTTT. Translating gives CASSSADRGRGNTEAFF.

This clonotype was detected only a few times. CDR3 region: CASSPGDLYGYTF. In nucleotides, the CDR3 is TGCGCCAGCAGCCCGGGGGACCTCTACGGCTACACCTTC. The chain has TRBV5-1 and TRBJ1-2; tentatively, D is TRBD1 (5 bases). Deletions cut 4 bases from V and 8 bases from J, with 15 bases between. Germline assignment: CDR1 SGHRS and CDR2 YFSETQ. This CDR3 region has 13 residues.

This clonotype was picked up many times. The J gene is TRBJ2-5, the V gene TRBV4-2; D may be TRBD1 (6 bases). The CDR3 extends over 14 amino acids. CDR1 LGHNA and CDR2 YNFKEQ come from the germline V gene. V was trimmed by 4 bases and J by 3 bases, leaving 12 bases between them. The chain's CDR3 is CASSLTDRKETQYF. CDR3 DNA: TGTGCCAGCAGCCTCACGGACAGAAAAGAGACCCAGTACTTC.

This clonotype was recorded at least ten times. J is TRBJ1-5 and V is TRBV18; D is ambiguous. Germline loops: CDR1 KGHSH, CDR2 LQKENI. CDR3 length: 12 amino acids. V was cut by 3 bases and J by 7 bases, with 7 bases left in between. CDR3 sequence reads: CASSPAGQPQHF. The CDR3 DNA sequence: TGTGCCAGCTCACCCGCCGGGCAGCCCCAGCATTTT.

On this clonotype: The junction and the germline gene differ at one end; a read error may be behind it. J is TRBJ2-7 and V is TRBV11-2, with D possibly matching TRBD2 (6 bases). Germline loops: CDR1 SGHAT, CDR2 FQNNGV. The CDR3 consists of 13 residues. CDR3 bases: TGTGCCAGCAGGGGACTTTCCACCTACGAGCAGTGCTTC. This codes for CASRGLSTYEQCF.

For this clonotype: The germline gene is not matched at one end of the junction; a read error may be the cause. The chain links TRBV3-1 to TRBJ2-7, with D uncertain. There are 13 residues in the CDR3. Germline CDR1 and CDR2: LGHDT and YNNKEL (reference sequence). CDR3 sequence reads: CANSYGPDYEQYF. DNA for the CDR3: TGTGCCAACAGCTATGGGCCAGACTACGAGCAGTACTTC.

As for this clonotype: A much more abundant neighbour one base away suggests this may be a read error. The CDR3 loop is CSARDGGAYSYEQYF. CDR3 sequence (DNA): TGCAGTGCTAGAGATGGTGGGGCGTACTCCTACGAGCAGTACTTC. J is TRBJ2-7 and V is TRBV20-1, with a tentative D call TRBD1 (5 bases). Germline V lookup: CDR1 DFQATT, CDR2 SNEGSKA (reference sequence). CDR3 length: 15 residues. Trimming took off 0 bases at V and 0 bases at J, with 12 bases between the two ends.

This clonotype came up many times. The chain recombines TRBV27 with TRBJ1-4, with D possibly being TRBD1 (5 bases). This CDR3 region has 15 residues. Germline V CDR1 and CDR2: MNHEY, SMNVEV (reference sequence). Trimming removed 5 bases at V and 8 bases at J, with 18 bases between. The CDR3, as DNA: TGTGCCAGCAGTAGTGCGGGGCAGGGAGAAGAAAAACTGTTTTTT. Protein: CASSSAGQGEEKLFF. Full variable domain (outside the CDR3, taken from reference TRBV27 and TRBJ1-4): EAQVTQNPRYLITVTGKKLTVTCSQNMNHEYMSWYRQDPGLGLRQIYYSMNVEVTDKGDVPEGYKVSRKEKRNFPLILESPSPNQTSLYFCASSSAGQGEEKLFFGSGTQLSVL.

This clonotype was counted ten times or more. The DNA for the CDR3 is TGTGCCAGCACAGGCCCAGGGCCAGATACGCAGTATTTT. It translates to CASTGPGPDTQYF. The chain carries TRBV7-9 and TRBJ2-3; D is possibly TRBD1 (5 bases). The V end was cut by 7 bases, the J end by 4 bases, with 12 bases between. Per germline, CDR1 SEHNR and CDR2 FQNEAQ (reference sequence). The CDR3 runs 13 residues.

This clonotype was seen a few times. The chain combines TRBV5-1 with TRBJ2-3; weak D call: TRBD2 (6 bases). CDR1 is SGHRS, CDR2 YFSETQ, per germline. Trimming stripped 3 bases from V and 0 bases from J, with 11 bases between. The CDR3 runs 15 residues. Here the CDR3 reads CASSSRGTSTDTQYF. Here the CDR3 DNA reads TGCGCCAGCAGCTCCCGAGGGACTAGCACAGATACGCAGTATTTT.